These T cell receptor beta chains were read from a single sample in a study of T cells in Graves' hyperthyroidism and ophthalmopathy. One entry per CDR3 protein, called by TCRdb with MiXCR from the multiplex PCR reads. The table has 390,000 or so distinct CDR3 sequences, roughly 14% seen once. Sequenced sample: blood. These receptors were obtained from a young man with Graves' ophthalmopathy. Both conserved end residues are part of each CDR3. A D gene is named only where the DNA matches it firmly. Size values are once, few and many counts, or a class for expanded clones, and some rows have none.

v_call	j_call	clone_size	d_call	cdr3_aa	cdr3_nt
TRBV7-9	TRBJ2-1	many	-	CASSLTADEQFF	TGTGCCAGCAGCTTAACTGCGGATGAGCAGTTCTTC
TRBV9	TRBJ2-1	-	-	CASSAYSSSYNEQFF	TGTGCCAGCAGCGCATACTCGAGCTCCTACAATGAGCAGTTCTTC
TRBV11-2	TRBJ2-5	-	-	CASSLGKAETQYF	TGTGCCAGCAGCTTAGGGAAGGCAGAGACCCAGTACTTC
TRBV12-3/TRBV12-4	TRBJ1-5	many	TRBD1	CASSPGTALSNQPQHF	TGTGCCAGCAGTCCCGGGACAGCCCTCTCCAATCAGCCCCAGCATTTT
TRBV2	TRBJ1-5	-	-	CASRDGGLRQPQHF	TGTGCCAGCAGGGACGGGGGGCTGAGGCAGCCCCAGCATTTT
TRBV27	TRBJ1-1	few	-	CASSPPRFQTGPNTEAFF	TGTGCCAGCAGTCCCCCACGATTCCAGACAGGCCCGAACACTGAAGCTTTCTTT
TRBV6-5	TRBJ1-6	many	-	CASSYEKNRINSPLHF	TGTGCCAGCAGTTACGAGAAGAACAGGATTAATTCACCCCTCCACTTT
TRBV5-1	TRBJ2-2	many	TRBD1	CASSGRDSNTGELFF	TGCGCCAGCAGCGGCCGGGACAGCAACACCGGGGAGCTGTTTTTT
TRBV2	TRBJ2-7	many	-	CASSTSGSRVTYEQYF	TGTGCCAGCTCGACCTCGGGCTCCCGGGTAACCTACGAGCAGTACTTC
TRBV24-1	TRBJ1-1	many	-	CATSESGLRTEAFF	TGTGCCACCAGTGAGTCAGGGCTACGGACTGAAGCTTTCTTT
TRBV9	TRBJ2-5	-	-	CASSVGGDSQETQYF	TGTGCCAGCAGCGTAGGGGGGGACAGCCAAGAGACCCAGTACTTC
TRBV5-6	TRBJ2-2	few	-	CASSPSRTRELFF	TGTGCCAGCAGCCCTAGTAGGACGAGGGAGCTGTTTTTT
TRBV15	TRBJ1-4	many	TRBD1	CATSSNPGQGDEKLFF	TGTGCCACCAGCAGTAATCCGGGACAGGGGGATGAAAAACTGTTTTTT
TRBV4-1	TRBJ2-5	many	-	CASSPHREQETQYF	TGCGCCAGCAGCCCTCACCGGGAGCAAGAGACCCAGTACTTC
TRBV3-1	TRBJ1-2	few	TRBD1	CASSQGQGMGGYTF	TGTGCCAGCAGCCAAGGACAGGGGATGGGGGGCTACACCTTC
TRBV6-1	TRBJ1-1	many	TRBD1	CASTGQGIEEAFF	TGTGCCAGCACCGGACAGGGGATTGAGGAAGCTTTCTTT
TRBV7-8	TRBJ2-7	many	-	CASSAVGPGSFYEQYF	TGTGCCAGCAGCGCGGTGGGGCCAGGGAGTTTTTACGAGCAGTACTTC
TRBV5-1	TRBJ2-2	many	TRBD2	CASSLGLAGAWAGELFF	TGCGCCAGCAGCTTGGGACTAGCGGGAGCTTGGGCCGGGGAGCTGTTTTTT
TRBV5-1	TRBJ1-1	many	-	CASSLRTGGNTEAFF	TGCGCCAGCAGCTTGCGAACGGGGGGGAACACTGAAGCTTTCTTT
TRBV3-1	TRBJ1-2	-	-	CASSPLSSTNYGYTF	TGTGCCAGCAGCCCCCTAAGCAGCACCAACTATGGCTACACCTTC
TRBV27	TRBJ2-7	many	-	CASSLAGGPPLSYEQYF	TGTGCCAGCAGTTTAGCAGGTGGGCCTCCACTCTCCTACGAGCAGTACTTC
TRBV12-3/TRBV12-4	TRBJ1-2	many	-	CASSTGTIAYGYTF	TGTGCCAGCAGTACCGGGACAATCGCATATGGCTACACCTTC
TRBV5-1	TRBJ2-5	-	-	CASSLEGDGGETQYF	TGCGCCAGCAGCTTAGAAGGGGATGGAGGCGAGACCCAGTACTTC
TRBV5-1	TRBJ2-7	many	-	CASSLMKGSYEQYF	TGCGCCAGCAGCTTGATGAAGGGTTCCTACGAGCAGTACTTC
TRBV11-3	TRBJ2-3	-	-	CAGSLVGTDTQYF	TGTGCCGGCAGCTTGGTTGGCACAGATACGCAGTATTTT
TRBV25-1	TRBJ1-4	few	TRBD1	CASTPGQGHEKLFF	TGTGCCAGCACCCCGGGACAGGGTCATGAAAAACTGTTTTTT
TRBV11-3	TRBJ2-7	many	-	CASSDGRGGYEQYF	TGTGCCAGCAGCGATGGAAGGGGGGGATACGAGCAGTACTTC
TRBV3-1	TRBJ2-7	many	-	CASSQEVSSRYEQYF	TGTGCCAGCAGCCAAGAGGTCAGTTCAAGGTACGAGCAGTACTTC
TRBV14	TRBJ2-1	many	-	CASSPTPNGYNEQFF	TGTGCCAGCAGCCCAACCCCGAACGGGTACAATGAGCAGTTCTTC
TRBV6-6	TRBJ1-1	many	-	CASSYSVTVDTEAFF	TGTGCCAGCAGTTACTCGGTAACAGTGGACACTGAAGCTTTCTTT
TRBV4-2	TRBJ2-7	many	-	CASSQGQGTYEQYF	TGTGCCAGCAGCCAAGGGCAGGGGACCTACGAGCAGTACTTC
TRBV4-2	TRBJ2-3	-	-	CASSLLTDTDTQYF	TGTGCCAGCAGCCTTCTAACGGACACAGATACGCAGTATTTT
TRBV7-3	TRBJ2-5	-	-	CASSQPGGGEETQYF	TGTGCCAGCAGCCAACCGGGGGGCGGAGAAGAGACCCAGTACTTC
TRBV20-1	TRBJ2-1	many	TRBD2	CSASGGVNNEQFF	TGCAGTGCTAGCGGGGGGGTGAACAATGAGCAGTTCTTC
TRBV3-1	TRBJ2-3	many	-	CASSQGLRHTDTQYF	TGTGCCAGCAGCCAAGGTCTACGTCACACAGATACGCAGTATTTT
TRBV19	TRBJ2-1	few	-	CASSGRDWNAEQFF	TGTGCCAGTAGCGGGCGGGACTGGAACGCTGAGCAGTTCTTC
TRBV7-9	TRBJ1-5	-	-	CASSIGNQPQHF	TGTGCCAGCAGCATAGGCAATCAGCCCCAGCATTTT
TRBV7-6	TRBJ2-1	-	TRBD1	CASSLGPPGQSVVF	TGTGCCAGCAGCTTAGGCCCACCGGGACAGTCAGTTGTCTTC
TRBV11-2	TRBJ2-5	many	-	CASRPGGEVPQETQYF	TGTGCCAGCAGACCAGGAGGGGAGGTTCCTCAAGAGACCCAGTACTTC
TRBV5-1	TRBJ2-7	few	-	CASSWDQGNEQYF	TGCGCCAGCAGCTGGGACCAGGGGAACGAGCAGTACTTC
TRBV2	TRBJ1-5	many	-	CASSEGANQPQHF	TGTGCCAGCAGTGAGGGGGCCAATCAGCCCCAGCATTTT
TRBV3-1	TRBJ2-1	-	-	CASSQDRAEQFF	TGTGCCAGCAGCCAAGATAGGGCTGAGCAGTTCTTC
TRBV9	TRBJ2-7	few	-	CASSVTGHGDEQYF	TGTGCCAGCAGCGTCACGGGACATGGAGACGAGCAGTACTTC
TRBV11-1	TRBJ2-1	many	-	CASSASLVEQFF	TGTGCCAGCAGCGCGAGTTTGGTGGAGCAGTTCTTC
TRBV5-1	TRBJ2-2	many	-	CASSLDLGAQWTGELFF	TGCGCCAGCAGCTTGGATCTCGGGGCCCAATGGACCGGGGAGCTGTTTTTT
TRBV20-1	TRBJ2-7	many	TRBD1	CSAREGTGAYSYEQYF	TGCAGTGCTAGAGAGGGAACAGGGGCCTACTCCTACGAGCAGTACTTC
TRBV20-1	TRBJ2-5	many	-	CSAKRRLVGIGWETQYF	TGCAGTGCCAAGAGGAGACTAGTAGGGATTGGGTGGGAGACCCAGTACTTC
TRBV6-1	TRBJ2-3	many	-	CASSFQQGTPSDTQYF	TGTGCCAGCAGTTTTCAACAGGGCACCCCCTCAGATACGCAGTATTTT
TRBV5-1	TRBJ2-4	-	TRBD2	CASSLTGTSMDIQYF	TGCGCCAGCAGCTTGACGGGGACTAGTATGGACATTCAGTACTTC
TRBV12-3/TRBV12-4	TRBJ2-3	many	-	CASIRNRVGTDTQYF	TGTGCCAGCATCCGAAACAGGGTGGGCACAGATACGCAGTATTTT
TRBV19	TRBJ2-3	few	TRBD1	CASSIERRDRGFDTQYF	TGTGCCAGTAGTATAGAACGTAGGGACAGGGGATTTGATACGCAGTATTTT
TRBV5-1	TRBJ2-5	many	-	CASSFLGQGRETQYF	TGCGCCAGCAGCTTCCTGGGACAAGGCAGAGAGACCCAGTACTTC
TRBV28	TRBJ2-4	many	-	CASSLIGGVRNIQYF	TGTGCCAGCAGTTTAATTGGGGGAGTGCGAAACATTCAGTACTTC
TRBV7-8	TRBJ2-1	many	TRBD2	CASSLALTSGRAGEQFF	TGTGCCAGCAGCTTAGCGCTGACTAGCGGGAGGGCCGGGGAGCAGTTCTTC
TRBV20-1	TRBJ2-5	-	TRBD2	CSARPGLAGGSAETQYF	TGCAGTGCTAGGCCCGGACTAGCGGGAGGGTCGGCAGAGACCCAGTACTTC
TRBV28	TRBJ2-5	many	-	CASSLPGAEETQYF	TGTGCCAGCAGTTTGCCAGGGGCCGAAGAGACCCAGTACTTC
TRBV5-1	TRBJ2-7	many	TRBD1	CASSLTGDSYEQYF	TGCGCCAGCAGCTTGACAGGGGACTCCTACGAGCAGTACTTC
TRBV12-3/TRBV12-4	TRBJ2-3	many	-	CASSFHGSPTDTQYF	TGTGCCAGCAGTTTCCACGGGTCCCCCACAGATACGCAGTATTTT
TRBV13	TRBJ2-1	-	TRBD2	CASSLAGGREQFF	TGTGCCAGCAGCCTAGCGGGAGGGCGTGAGCAGTTCTTC
TRBV7-9	TRBJ2-2	few	-	CAGGKQGNTGELFF	TGTGCCGGGGGGAAACAGGGGAACACCGGGGAGCTGTTTTTT